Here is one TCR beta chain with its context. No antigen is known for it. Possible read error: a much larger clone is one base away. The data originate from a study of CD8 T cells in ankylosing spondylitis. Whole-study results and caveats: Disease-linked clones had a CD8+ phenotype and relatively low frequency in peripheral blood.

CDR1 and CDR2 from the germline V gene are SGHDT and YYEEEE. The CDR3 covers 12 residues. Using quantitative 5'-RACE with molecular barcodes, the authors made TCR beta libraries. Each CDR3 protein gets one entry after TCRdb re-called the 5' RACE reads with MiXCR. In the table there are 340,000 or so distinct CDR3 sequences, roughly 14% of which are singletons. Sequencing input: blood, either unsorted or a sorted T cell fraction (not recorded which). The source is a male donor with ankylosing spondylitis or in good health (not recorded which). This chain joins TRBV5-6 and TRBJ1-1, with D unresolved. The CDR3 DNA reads TGTGCCAGCAGCTTCGGACGTACTGAAGATTTCTTT. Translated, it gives CASSFGRTEDFF. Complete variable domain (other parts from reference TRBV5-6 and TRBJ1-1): DAGVTQSPTHLIKTRGQQVTLRCSPKSGHDTVSWYQQALGQGPQFIFQYYEEEERQRGNFPDRFSGHQFPNYSSELNVNALLLGDSALYLCASSFGRTEDFFGQGTRLTVV.